The following is a T cell receptor (beta chain) sequence with its context. The data were taken from a study of blood T cell repertoires in COVID-19. Participant age was roughly 18 to 90 years, and participants resided in 20 to 30 US areas. Germline CDR1 reads ENHRY; CDR2 reads SYGVKD. This CDR3 is 14 amino acids long. V was pared by 6 bases and J by 5 bases, with 16 bases between. Generated by immunoSEQ multiplex PCR, the TCRdb table keeps only in-frame clones and is missing some. The table lists about 180,000 clones, over 70% of them singletons. The clonotype was recovered from a woman aged 40 to 50 with acute COVID-19. The sample was PBMCs or T cells enriched from blood (not recorded which). This chain joins TRBV10-3 and TRBJ1-1; perhaps TRBD1 as D (5 bases). CDR3 sequence: CAIRTGTEGTEAFF. CDR3 sequence (DNA): TGTGCCATCAGGACCGGGACTGAGGGGACTGAAGCTTTCTTT.